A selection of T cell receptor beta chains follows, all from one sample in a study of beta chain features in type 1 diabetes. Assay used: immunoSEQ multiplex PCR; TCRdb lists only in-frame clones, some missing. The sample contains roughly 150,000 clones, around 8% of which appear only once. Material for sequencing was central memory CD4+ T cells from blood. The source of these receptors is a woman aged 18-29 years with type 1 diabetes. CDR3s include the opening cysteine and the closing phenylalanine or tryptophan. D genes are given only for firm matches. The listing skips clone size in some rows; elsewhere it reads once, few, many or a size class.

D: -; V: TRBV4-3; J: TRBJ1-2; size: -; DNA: TGCGCCAGCAGCCAAGCCGGGCAGGGGAGCTATGGCTACACCTTC; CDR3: CASSQAGQGSYGYTF
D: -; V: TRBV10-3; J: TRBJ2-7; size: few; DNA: TGTGCCATTACTGCATCGAAGGGGGGGTCCTACGAGCAGTACTTC; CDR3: CAITASKGGSYEQYF
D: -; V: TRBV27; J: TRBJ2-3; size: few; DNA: TGTGCCAGCAGTTGGAGAGAAGGTACAGATACGCAGTATTTT; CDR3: CASSWREGTDTQYF
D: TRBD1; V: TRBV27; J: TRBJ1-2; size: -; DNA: TGTGCCAGCAGTCACGACAGGGTGGATGGCTACACCTTC; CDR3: CASSHDRVDGYTF
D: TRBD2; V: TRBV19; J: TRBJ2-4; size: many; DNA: TGTGCCAGTAGTAGGTCGGGGGGAAACATTCAGTACTTC; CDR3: CASSRSGGNIQYF
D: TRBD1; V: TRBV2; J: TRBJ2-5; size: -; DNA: TGTGCCAGCAGTACAGGGGTAGTAGAGACCCAGTACTTC; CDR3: CASSTGVVETQYF
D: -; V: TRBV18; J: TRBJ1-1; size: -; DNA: TGTGCCAGCTCACTAGACAGGTTGAACACTGAAGCTTTCTTT; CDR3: CASSLDRLNTEAFF
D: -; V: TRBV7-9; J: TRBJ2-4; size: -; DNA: TGTGCCAGCAGCCCCGCCACCGGGGTCGAAAACATTCAGTACTTC; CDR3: CASSPATGVENIQYF
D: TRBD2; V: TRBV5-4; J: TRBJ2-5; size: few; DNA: TGTGCCAGCGGCAATACTAGCGGGAGATGGAAGACCCAGTACTTC; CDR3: CASGNTSGRWKTQYF
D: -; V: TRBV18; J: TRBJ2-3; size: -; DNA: TGTGCCAGCTCACCAGACGCGGCCACAGATACGCAGTATTTT; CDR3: CASSPDAATDTQYF
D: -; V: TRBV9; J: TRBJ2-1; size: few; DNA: TGTGCCAGCAGCCCCAGCCACTACGAGCAGTTCTTC; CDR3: CASSPSHYEQFF
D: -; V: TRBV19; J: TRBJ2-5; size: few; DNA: TGTGCCAGTAGTAGACATGGAGAGACCCAGTACTTC; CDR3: CASSRHGETQYF
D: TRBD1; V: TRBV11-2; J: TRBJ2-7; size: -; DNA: TGTGCCAGCAGCCCCCAGGGGGCGTTTAGCTACGAGCAGTACTTC; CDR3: CASSPQGAFSYEQYF
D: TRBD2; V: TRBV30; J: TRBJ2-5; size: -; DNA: TGTGCCTGGGCGGGGGGTCACCAAGAGACCCAGTACTTC; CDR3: CAWAGGHQETQYF
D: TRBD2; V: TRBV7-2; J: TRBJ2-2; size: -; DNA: TGTGCCAGCAGCAGCCGGCGGGGGTCGAACACCGGGGAGCTGTTTTTT; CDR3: CASSSRRGSNTGELFF
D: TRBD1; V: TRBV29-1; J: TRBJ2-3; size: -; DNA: TGCAGCGCTACAGGGGCCGGGGGCACAGATACGCAGTATTTT; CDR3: CSATGAGGTDTQYF
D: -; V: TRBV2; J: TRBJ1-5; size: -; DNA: TGTGCCAGCAACAGGGATCATCAGCCCCAGCATTTT; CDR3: CASNRDHQPQHF
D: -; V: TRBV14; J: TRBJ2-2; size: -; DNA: TGTGCCAGCAGCCAGTTAACAACCGGGGAGCTGTTTTTT; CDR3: CASSQLTTGELFF
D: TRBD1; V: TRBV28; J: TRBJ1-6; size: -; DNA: TGTGCCAGCAGTTCAGGACAGGGAAATTCACCCCTCCACTTT; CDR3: CASSSGQGNSPLHF
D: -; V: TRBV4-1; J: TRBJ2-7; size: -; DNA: TGCGCCAGCAGCCAACCCGAGACAACCTACGAGCAGTACTTC; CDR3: CASSQPETTYEQYF
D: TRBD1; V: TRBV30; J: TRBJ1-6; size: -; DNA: TGTGCCGCACAACAGGGGAGTACTTCACCCCTCCACTTT; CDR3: CAAQQGSTSPLHF
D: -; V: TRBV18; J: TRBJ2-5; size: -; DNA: TGTGCCAGCTCACCACCGTCGCGGCGATCCCAAGAGACCCAGTACTTC; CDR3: CASSPPSRRSQETQYF
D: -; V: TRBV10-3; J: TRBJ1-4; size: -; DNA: TGTGCCATCAGTGAGTCGGCACGCAATGAAAAACTGTTTTTT; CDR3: CAISESARNEKLFF
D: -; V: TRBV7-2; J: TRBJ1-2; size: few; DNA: TGTGCCAGCAGCCGAGAAACGCATAGACAGGTTGGCTACACCTTC; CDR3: CASSRETHRQVGYTF
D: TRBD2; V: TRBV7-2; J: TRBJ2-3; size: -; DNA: TGTGCCAGCAGCCTCATTGGTTTGACTAGCTGGAGCACAGATACGCAGTATTTT; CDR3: CASSLIGLTSWSTDTQYF
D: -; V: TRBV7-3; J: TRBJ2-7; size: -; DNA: TGTGCCAGCAGCTTAAACGTGGGACACACCTACGAGCAGTACTTC; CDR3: CASSLNVGHTYEQYF
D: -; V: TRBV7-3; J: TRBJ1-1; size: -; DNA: TGTGCCAGCAGCAGAGGGTTCAACGCTGAAGCTTTCTTT; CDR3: CASSRGFNAEAFF
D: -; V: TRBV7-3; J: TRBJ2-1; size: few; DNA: TGTGCCAGCAGCTTCGGACTGAACTCCTACAATGAGCAGTTCTTC; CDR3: CASSFGLNSYNEQFF
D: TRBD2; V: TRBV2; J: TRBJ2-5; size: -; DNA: TGTGCCAGCAGTGGATGGACTAGCCTGGAGACCCAGTACTTC; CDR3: CASSGWTSLETQYF
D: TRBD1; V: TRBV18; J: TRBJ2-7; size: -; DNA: TGTGCCAGCTCACTCGACAGGGAGAGCTACGAGCAGTACTTC; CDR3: CASSLDRESYEQYF
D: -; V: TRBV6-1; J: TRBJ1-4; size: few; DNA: TGTGCCAGCAGCCCTCAGGGGTATGAAAAACTGTTTTTT; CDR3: CASSPQGYEKLFF
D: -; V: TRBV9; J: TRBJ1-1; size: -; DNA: TGTGCCAGCAGCCCCGCGGGACGGAGGAACACTGAAGCTTTCTTT; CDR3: CASSPAGRRNTEAFF
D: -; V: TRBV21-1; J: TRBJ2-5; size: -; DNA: TGTGCCAGCAGCAAAGTAGACTTAAGGACCCAGTACTTC; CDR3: CASSKVDLRTQYF
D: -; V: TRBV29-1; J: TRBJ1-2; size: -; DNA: TGCAGCGTTGAAGGCGCCAGGGGACATGGCTACACCTTC; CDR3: CSVEGARGHGYTF
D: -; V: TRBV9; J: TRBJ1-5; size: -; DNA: TGTGCCAGCAGCCCTGGGGCGGTCAGCAATCAGCCCCAGCATTTT; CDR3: CASSPGAVSNQPQHF
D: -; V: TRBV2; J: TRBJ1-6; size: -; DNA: TGTGCCAGCATTGCAGGGGTTAATTCACCCCTCCACTTT; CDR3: CASIAGVNSPLHF
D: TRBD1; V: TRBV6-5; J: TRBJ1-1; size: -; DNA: TGTGCCAGCAGCCGACAGGGAGGAGGGAACACTGAAGCTTTCTTT; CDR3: CASSRQGGGNTEAFF
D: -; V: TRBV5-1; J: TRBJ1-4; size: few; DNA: TGCGCCAGCAGACAGCCTACTAATGAAAAACTGTTTTTT; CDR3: CASRQPTNEKLFF
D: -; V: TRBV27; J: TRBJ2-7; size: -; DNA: TGTGCCAGCAGTGCGGGACAGATGAGTCGGCAGTACTTC; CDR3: CASSAGQMSRQYF
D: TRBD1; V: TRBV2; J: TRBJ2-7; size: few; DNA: TGTGCCAGCAGGCAGACAGGGCCCAGCTACGAGCAGTACTTC; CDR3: CASRQTGPSYEQYF
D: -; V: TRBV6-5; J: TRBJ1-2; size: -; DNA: TGTGCCAGCATCTCAGAGTCCGGGGGCTACACCTTC; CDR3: CASISESGGYTF
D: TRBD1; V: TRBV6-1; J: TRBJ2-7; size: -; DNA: TGTGCCAGCAGCCAGACAGGGACCCCCTACGAGCAGTACTTC; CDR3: CASSQTGTPYEQYF
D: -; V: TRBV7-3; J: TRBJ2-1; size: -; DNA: TGTGCCAGCAGTTCCGAAAAGAGCTCCTACAATGAGCAGTTCTTC; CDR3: CASSSEKSSYNEQFF
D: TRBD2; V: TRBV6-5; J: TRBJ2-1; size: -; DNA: TGTGCCAGCAGTGGGGCTAGCGGGGGAGGGCATGAGCAGTTCTTC; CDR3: CASSGASGGGHEQFF
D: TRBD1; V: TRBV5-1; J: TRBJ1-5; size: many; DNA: TGCGCCAGCAGCTTGGATACCGGGACAGGGCAGCCCCAGCATTTT; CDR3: CASSLDTGTGQPQHF
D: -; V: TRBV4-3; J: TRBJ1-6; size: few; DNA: TGCGCCAGCAGCCAAGGGTTTAGGGGTCCGTCGCCCCTCCACTTT; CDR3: CASSQGFRGPSPLHF
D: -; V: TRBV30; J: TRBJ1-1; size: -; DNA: TGTGCCTGGAGTGTAGGGGCTCGGCACACTGAAGCTTTCTTT; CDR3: CAWSVGARHTEAFF
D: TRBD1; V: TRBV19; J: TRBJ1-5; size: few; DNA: TGTGCCAGTAGGCCGACAGGGAGGCAGCCCCAGCATTTT; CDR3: CASRPTGRQPQHF
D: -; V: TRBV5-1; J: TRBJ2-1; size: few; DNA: TGCGCCAGCAGCCGTACCGTTAGCGGCGATGAGCAGTTCTTC; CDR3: CASSRTVSGDEQFF
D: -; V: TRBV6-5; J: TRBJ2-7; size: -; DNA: TGTGCCAGCAGTTACTCCCTGGCGGGAAACACCTACGAGCAGTACTTC; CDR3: CASSYSLAGNTYEQYF
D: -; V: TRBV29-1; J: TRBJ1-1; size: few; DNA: TGCAGCGTTGAAGGGGGCGTCACTGAAGCTTTCTTT; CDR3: CSVEGGVTEAFF
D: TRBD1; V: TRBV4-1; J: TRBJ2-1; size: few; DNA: TGCGCCAGCAGCCAAGTGGGACAGGGGAACAATGAGCAGTTCTTC; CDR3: CASSQVGQGNNEQFF
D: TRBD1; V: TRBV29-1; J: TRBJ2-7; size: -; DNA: TGCAGCGTTGAAGGGACAGGGAGATACGAGCAGTACTTC; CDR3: CSVEGTGRYEQYF
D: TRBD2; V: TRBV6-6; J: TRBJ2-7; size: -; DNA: TGTGCCAGCAGTCCCCCCGGGACTAGGCGGTACGAGCAGTACTTC; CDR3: CASSPPGTRRYEQYF